This T cell receptor (beta chain) is from a study of Ad26.COV2.S vaccination and SARS-CoV-2 variants. Study findings and constraints: Substantial breadth was reportedly displayed by spike-specific CD8+ and CD4+ T cell responses after vaccination.

Documented treatment: about 20 received Ad26.COV2.S at low or high dose, single or two shots; roughly five received placebo; per-sample allocation not given. It was on day 63 after the first vaccine or placebo injection that samples were taken. An adult of 18-55 years in Boston served as donor. A remark on this clone: Its antigen is unidentified.

The CDR3 has 15 residues. The germline gives CDR1 SGHVS, CDR2 FNYEAQ. The V gene lost 2 bases and the J gene lost 10 bases, with 15 bases spanning the gap. Assay used: immunoSEQ multiplex PCR; TCRdb lists only in-frame clones, some missing. Of roughly 420,000 clones in the sample, approximately 89% were seen once. The specimen was peripheral blood, collected in a trial of Ad26.COV2.S vaccine versus placebo. The TCR comes from a person between 18 and 60 years old who received the Ad26.COV2.S COVID-19 vaccine or a placebo. The rearrangement uses TRBV7-6 and TRBJ2-6, with D possibly being TRBD1 or TRBD2 (5 bases each). CDR3 amino acids: CASSLFSAGTNVLTF. CDR3 sequence (DNA): TGTGCCAGCAGCTTATTTTCTGCAGGGACGAACGTCCTGACTTTC.